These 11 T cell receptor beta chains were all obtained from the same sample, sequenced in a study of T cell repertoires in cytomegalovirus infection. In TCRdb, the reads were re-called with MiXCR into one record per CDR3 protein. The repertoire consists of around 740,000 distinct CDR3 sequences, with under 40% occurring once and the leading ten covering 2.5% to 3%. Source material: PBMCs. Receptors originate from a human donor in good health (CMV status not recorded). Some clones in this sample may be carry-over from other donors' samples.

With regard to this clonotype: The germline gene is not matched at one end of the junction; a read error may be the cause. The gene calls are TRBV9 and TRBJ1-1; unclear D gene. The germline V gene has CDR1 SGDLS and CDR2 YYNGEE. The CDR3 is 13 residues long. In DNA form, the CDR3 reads TGTGCCAGCAGCGTAGAGGTAACCACTGAAGCTTTATTT. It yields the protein CASSVEVTTEALF.

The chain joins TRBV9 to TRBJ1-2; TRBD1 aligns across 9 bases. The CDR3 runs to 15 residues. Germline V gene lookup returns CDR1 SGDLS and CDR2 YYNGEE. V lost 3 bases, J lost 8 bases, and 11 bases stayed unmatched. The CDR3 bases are TGTGCCAGCAGCGCCCCCGGGACAGGGTGGCGGGGCTACACCTTC. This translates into CASSAPGTGWRGYTF.

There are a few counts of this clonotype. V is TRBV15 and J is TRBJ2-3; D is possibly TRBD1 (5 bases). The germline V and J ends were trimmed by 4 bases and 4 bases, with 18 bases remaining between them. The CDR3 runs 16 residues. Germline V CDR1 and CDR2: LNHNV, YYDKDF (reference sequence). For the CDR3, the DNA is TGTGCCACCAGCAAAGGGGTTGCGTCTCGGCCAGATACGCAGTATTTT. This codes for CATSKGVASRPDTQYF.

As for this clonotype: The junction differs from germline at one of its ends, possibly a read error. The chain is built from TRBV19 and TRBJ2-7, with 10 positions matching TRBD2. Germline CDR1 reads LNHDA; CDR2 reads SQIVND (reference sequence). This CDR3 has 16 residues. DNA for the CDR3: TGTGCCAGTAGTCGGACGACTAGCGGGTTCTCCTACGAGCAGGACTTC. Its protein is CASSRTTSGFSYEQDF.

The CDR3 reads CASSLRGGSHNEQFF. CDR3 DNA: TGTGCCAGCAGTTTACGGGGGGGGTCCCACAATGAGCAGTTCTTC. V is TRBV27 and J is TRBJ2-1; 8 bases are shared with TRBD2. The CDR3 totals 15 residues. V lost 2 bases to trimming and J lost 5 bases; unmatched junction nucleotides: 5. The germline V gene has CDR1 MNHEY and CDR2 SMNVEV (reference sequence).

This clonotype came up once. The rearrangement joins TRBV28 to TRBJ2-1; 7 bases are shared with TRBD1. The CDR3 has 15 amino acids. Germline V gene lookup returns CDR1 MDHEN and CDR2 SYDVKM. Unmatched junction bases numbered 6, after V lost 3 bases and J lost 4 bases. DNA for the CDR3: TGTGCCAGCAGTTTGAGACAGGGCCCTTACAATGAGCAGTTCTTC. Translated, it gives CASSLRQGPYNEQFF.

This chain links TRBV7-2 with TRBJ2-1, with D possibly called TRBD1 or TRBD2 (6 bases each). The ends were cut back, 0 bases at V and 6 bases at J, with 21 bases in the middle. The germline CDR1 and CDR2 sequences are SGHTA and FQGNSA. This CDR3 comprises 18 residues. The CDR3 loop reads CASSLAGGYGTPLNEQFF. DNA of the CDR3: TGTGCCAGCAGCTTAGCGGGGGGTTACGGGACACCCCTCAATGAGCAGTTCTTC.

The CDR3 sequence: CSVQVAEQFF. The CDR3, as DNA: TGCAGCGTTCAGGTGGCTGAGCAGTTCTTC. This chain connects TRBV29-1 to TRBJ2-1; D gene unclear. The CDR3 spans 10 residues. Germline V gives CDR1 SQVTM, CDR2 ANQGSEA. Trimming left V 5 bases short and J 9 bases short, with 8 bases between.

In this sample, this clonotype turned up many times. The DNA of the CDR3 is TGTGCCAGCAGCTTAGGACCCCCAGGATCGCCCCAGCATTTT. Protein product: CASSLGPPGSPQHF. This sequence joins TRBV7-2 and TRBJ1-5; the D is unclear. The CDR3 is 14 residues long. V dropped 1 base and J dropped 9 bases, with 13 bases sitting between them. Looked up from germline, CDR1 is SGHTA and CDR2 is FQGNSA.

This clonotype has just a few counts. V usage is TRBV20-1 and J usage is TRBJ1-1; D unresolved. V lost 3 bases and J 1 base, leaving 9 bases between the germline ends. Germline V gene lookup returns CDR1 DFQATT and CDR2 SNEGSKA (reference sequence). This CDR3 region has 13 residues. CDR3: CSASSDANTEAFF. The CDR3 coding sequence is TGCAGTGCTAGTAGTGATGCGAACACTGAAGCTTTCTTT.

Written as DNA, the CDR3 is TGTGCCAGCAGCTTATCGGAGGGTCGCACTGAAGCTTTCTTT. It specifies CASSLSEGRTEAFF. The J gene is TRBJ1-1, the V gene TRBV7-2; no firm D call. CDR3 length: 14 amino acids. From germline, CDR1 is SGHTA and CDR2 FQGNSA. V lost 2 bases, J lost 4 bases, and 11 bases lay in between.